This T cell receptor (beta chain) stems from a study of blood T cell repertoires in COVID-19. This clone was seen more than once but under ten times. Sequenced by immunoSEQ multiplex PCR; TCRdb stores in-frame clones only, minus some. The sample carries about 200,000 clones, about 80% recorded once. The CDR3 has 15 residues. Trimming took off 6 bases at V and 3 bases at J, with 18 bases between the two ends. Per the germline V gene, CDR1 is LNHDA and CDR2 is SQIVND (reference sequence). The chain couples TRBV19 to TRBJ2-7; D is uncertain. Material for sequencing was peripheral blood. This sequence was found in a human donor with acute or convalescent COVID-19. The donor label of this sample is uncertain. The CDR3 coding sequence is TGTGCCAGTAGAACCCGCCCAGGTTCGGTCTACGAGCAGTACTTC. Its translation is CASRTRPGSVYEQYF.